This entry lists 27 T cell receptor beta chains sequenced from one sample in a study of metastatic and nonmetastatic thyroid tumors (TCRdb year 2020). None of the patients had been given any treatment before thyroid surgery. Library generation was performed with PCR. The listed sequencing device is Illumina HiSeq 4000. Clones were called with MiXCR by TCRdb after fastp trimmed the public reads at Q25, and only in-frame beta chains were retained. Present in this sample are some 30,000 clones, about 18% of which were seen just once. About 7.8% of the sample is in the top ten clones. The source material was blood. These TCRs come from a female donor with papillary thyroid cancer or a benign thyroid nodule (not recorded which). Some clones in this sample may be carry-over from other donors' samples.

This rearrangement joins TRBV5-1 to TRBJ2-7, with D unclear. Germline assignment: CDR1 SGHRS and CDR2 YFSETQ. The CDR3 extends over 15 amino acids. Trimming took 2 bases from V and 0 from J, leaving 12 bases between them. CDR3: CASSFLDGSSYEQYF. CDR3 in DNA: TGCGCCAGCAGCTTTCTGGACGGAAGCTCCTACGAGCAGTACTTC.

This clone was counted many times. V is TRBV20-1 and J is TRBJ1-5; D gene unclear. This CDR3 is built from 13 residues. V was pared by 3 bases and J by 5 bases, with 11 bases between. Germline V lookup: CDR1 DFQATT, CDR2 SNEGSKA (reference sequence). CDR3 in DNA: TGCAGTGCTAGTAGAGCCCCTCATCAGCCCCAGCATTTT. Protein sequence: CSASRAPHQPQHF.

This clone was detected many times. V is TRBV20-1 and J is TRBJ1-2; D is uncertain. The CDR3 contains 13 residues. The germline V and J ends were trimmed by 5 bases and 1 base, with 11 bases remaining between them. Germline CDR1 and CDR2: DFQATT and SNEGSKA (reference sequence). DNA of the CDR3: TGCAGTGCTCATTATCAGATTAACTATGGCTACACCTTC. Amino acid sequence: CSAHYQINYGYTF.

This clone showed up just a few times. The rearrangement links TRBV29-1 to TRBJ1-2; no clear D. Germline CDR1 SQVTM, CDR2 ANQGSEA. V was pared by 2 bases and J by 2 bases, with 9 bases between. The CDR3 runs 13 residues. CDR3 nucleotides: TGCAGCGTTGAACTCGACGGCAACTATGGCTACACCTTC. Protein product: CSVELDGNYGYTF.

Only a few counts were recorded for this clone. V is TRBV28 and J is TRBJ1-3; the D gene is possibly TRBD1 (6 bases). In germline, CDR1 is MDHEN, CDR2 SYDVKM. V lost 7 bases and J lost 3, with 16 bases in between. CDR3 length equals 15 residues. The CDR3 DNA is TGTGCCAGCACCCGGGGGACAAAAAATGGAAACACCATATATTTT. This encodes CASTRGTKNGNTIYF. Full variable domain (missing parts from reference TRBV28 and TRBJ1-3): DVKVTQSSRYLVKRTGEKVFLECVQDMDHENMFWYRQDPGLGLRLIYFSYDVKMKEKGDIPEGYSVSREKKERFSLILESASTNQTSMYLCASTRGTKNGNTIYFGEGSWLTVV.

The chain has TRBV6-1 and TRBJ1-2, with 12 bases identical to TRBD1. The V gene's germline CDR1 is MNHNS and CDR2 SASEGT. There are 15 residues in the CDR3. V shed 5 bases and J 2 bases; nucleotides not matched to a gene: 3. The CDR3 coding sequence is TGTGCCAGCAGTTCCGGGACAGGGGGCAACTATGGCTACACCTTC. Its translation: CASSSGTGGNYGYTF.

This clone was observed at least ten times. A single base separates this from a much larger clone, so it may be a read error. The genes are TRBV20-1 and TRBJ1-1; 7 bases agree with TRBD1. This CDR3 has 14 amino acids. After removal of 1 base from V and 4 bases from J, the junction contained 6 bases not matched to a gene. Germline CDR1 DFQATT, CDR2 SNEGSKA (reference sequence). CDR3 DNA: TGCAGTGCTAGAGTGACAGGGCCGAGCACTGAAGCTTTCTTT. It codes for CSARVTGPSTEAFF.

V gene TRBV5-1 combines with J gene TRBJ1-2; TRBD1 agrees at 10 bases. Trimming took 2 bases from V and 0 from J; bases not matched to a gene: 1. Germline CDR1 reads SGHRS; CDR2 reads YFSETQ. This CDR3 has 15 residues. The CDR3 loop reads CASSFGQGANYGYTF. CDR3 coding DNA: TGCGCCAGCAGCTTTGGACAGGGGGCTAACTATGGCTACACCTTC.

This clone was recorded at least ten times. The rearrangement links TRBV12-3 or TRBV12-4 to TRBJ1-1; 9 positions match TRBD1. This CDR3 comprises 14 residues. V shed 3 bases, J shed 7 bases, and the junction held 6 bases outside the gene matches. In DNA form, the CDR3 reads TGTGCCAGCAGTTTGAGACAGGGGGATAGTGAAGCTTTCTTT. It specifies CASSLRQGDSEAFF.

In its sample, this clone was seen a few times. The rearrangement uses TRBV27 and TRBJ1-2; D is unresolved. The V gene's germline CDR1 is MNHEY and CDR2 SMNVEV (reference sequence). This CDR3 is 13 amino acids long. Trimming took 5 bases from V and 1 from J, leaving 8 bases between them. In DNA, the CDR3 is TGTGCCAGCAGTCAGAAGTTTAACTATGGCTACACCTTC. Its protein product is CASSQKFNYGYTF.

The chain employs TRBV20-1 and TRBJ2-3, with a tentative D call TRBD1 (6 bases). CDR3 length: 13 amino acids. Per the germline V gene, CDR1 is DFQATT and CDR2 is SNEGSKA (reference sequence). Trimming removed 5 bases at V and 1 base at J, with 10 bases between. The CDR3 is CSAGKGGTDTQYF. As DNA, the CDR3 is TGCAGTGCTGGTAAGGGGGGCACAGATACGCAGTATTTT.

This clone ranks as medium-sized (0.01 to 0.1%). This sequence joins TRBV4-1 and TRBJ2-1; TRBD1 matches at 7 bases. The junction had 12 bases not matched to a gene; V was cut back by 7 bases and J by 6 bases. The CDR3 has 15 amino acids. Per the germline V gene, CDR1 is MGHRA and CDR2 is YSYEKL. The CDR3 loop reads CASTADRVSGNEQFF. The DNA of the CDR3 is TGCGCCAGCACGGCTGACAGGGTTTCTGGCAATGAGCAGTTCTTC.

This clone was seen repeatedly, ten times or more. The chain employs TRBV11-2 and TRBJ2-7; D unclear. This CDR3 spans 14 amino acids. Looked up from germline, CDR1 is SGHAT and CDR2 is FQNNGV. The V end lost 1 base, the J end lost 3 bases, and 10 bases lay between the germline ends. The CDR3 reads CASSLVPGDYEQYF. CDR3 nucleotide sequence: TGTGCCAGCAGCTTAGTCCCAGGCGACTACGAGCAGTACTTC. Looking up the rest from reference TRBV11-2 and TRBJ2-7 gives the full variable domain: EAGVAQSPRYKIIEKRQSVAFWCNPISGHATLYWYQQILGQGPKLLIQFQNNGVVDDSQLPKDRFSAERLKGVDSTLKIQPAKLEDSAVYLCASSLVPGDYEQYFGPGTRLTVT.

The sample holds many counts of this clone. The chain combines TRBV12-3 or TRBV12-4 with TRBJ2-3, with 11 positions matching TRBD2. This CDR3 has 16 residues. Germline trimming cut 5 bases from V and 1 base from J; bases unmatched to any gene: 5. In DNA form, the CDR3 reads TGTGCCAGCAGTACCGCGACTAGCGGGGGCACAGATACGCAGTATTTT. Encoded protein: CASSTATSGGTDTQYF.

This clone was picked up many times. The rearrangement uses TRBV12-3 or TRBV12-4 and TRBJ2-2, with D perhaps TRBD1 (5 bases). Deletions cut 6 bases from V and 5 bases from J, with 16 bases between. The CDR3 sequence is 15 residues long. The CDR3 loop is CASRNRQGGTGELFF. DNA of the CDR3: TGTGCCAGCAGAAACAGGCAGGGTGGAACCGGGGAGCTGTTTTTT.

This clone was seen many times. The rearrangement joins TRBV28 to TRBJ1-5, with D possibly being TRBD1 (6 bases). V lost 6 bases and J 7 bases, leaving 19 bases between the germline ends. The germline CDR1 and CDR2 sequences are MDHEN and SYDVKM. The CDR3 has 15 residues. The CDR3 spells CASRPQAGDLQPQHF. DNA of the CDR3: TGTGCCAGCAGACCACAGGCAGGGGATTTACAGCCCCAGCATTTT.

This clone has a count of ten or more. This rearrangement joins TRBV14 to TRBJ1-1; 10 bases align to TRBD1. V shed 4 bases and J 2 bases; nucleotides not matched to a gene: 1. CDR1 is SGHDN, CDR2 FVKESK, per germline. This CDR3 region has 14 residues. DNA of the CDR3: TGTGCCAGCAGCCGGACAGGGGGAAACACTGAAGCTTTCTTT. This translates into CASSRTGGNTEAFF.

The chain combines TRBV12-3 or TRBV12-4 with TRBJ2-7; 9 positions match TRBD1. V gave up 3 bases and J gave up 0 bases; unmatched junction bases: 15. The CDR3 is 19 residues long. The CDR3 sequence: CASSFLYGSETGGSYEQYF. In DNA form, the CDR3 reads TGTGCCAGCAGTTTTTTATATGGGAGTGAGACAGGGGGCTCCTACGAGCAGTACTTC.

The rearrangement uses TRBV7-2 and TRBJ1-2, with 9 bases matching TRBD1. The germline V gene has CDR1 SGHTA and CDR2 FQGNSA. Trimming cost V 6 bases and J 2 bases; bases outside gene matches: 7. This CDR3 region has 15 residues. CDR3 sequence (DNA): TGTGCCAGCAGTAGGGACAGGGATCTCAACTATGGCTACACCTTC. The encoded protein is CASSRDRDLNYGYTF.

CDR3 in amino acids: CASISGRTSYEQYF. The CDR3 region has the DNA TGTGCCAGCATATCGGGCAGGACGAGCTACGAGCAGTACTTC. This chain connects TRBV6-1 to TRBJ2-7; D unresolved. The germline V gene encodes CDR1 MNHNS and CDR2 SASEGT. The CDR3 has 14 amino acids. Trimming pared 7 bases from V and 3 bases from J, leaving 16 bases between.

This clone occurred many times. The chain has TRBV6-1 and TRBJ1-5; D unresolved. The germline CDR1 and CDR2 sequences are MNHNS and SASEGT. CDR3 length equals 14 residues. V was trimmed by 4 bases and J by 6 bases, leaving 13 bases between them. The CDR3 sequence is CASSGVAGSQPQHF. The CDR3, as DNA: TGTGCCAGCAGTGGAGTTGCCGGGTCTCAGCCCCAGCATTTT.

The chain has TRBV19 and TRBJ2-3; unclear D gene. V lost 4 bases and J lost 0, with 8 bases in between. Germline lookup yields CDR1 LNHDA and CDR2 SQIVND (reference sequence). There are 14 residues in the CDR3. The CDR3 sequence: CASSRMSSTDTQYF. CDR3 bases: TGTGCCAGTAGTAGGATGTCTAGCACAGATACGCAGTATTTT.

The V and J genes are TRBV15 and TRBJ2-1; D gene uncertain. In germline, CDR1 is LNHNV, CDR2 YYDKDF (reference sequence). The CDR3 totals 15 residues. The V end lost 0 bases, the J end lost 6 bases, and 12 bases lay between the germline ends. The CDR3 protein is CATSRERREVNEQFF. The CDR3 DNA sequence: TGTGCCACCAGCAGAGAAAGGAGAGAAGTCAATGAGCAGTTCTTC.

Regarding this clone: This is likely a read error, given that the CDR3 carries no conserved phenylalanine or tryptophan at its end. The DNA is left out, because the CDR3 cannot be placed on it with certainty; the CDR3 is given as TCRdb lists it. This chain links TRBV4-2 with TRBJ2-1; the D call in the table, TRBD2, was not verified against the DNA. With termini counted, the CDR3 has 17 amino acids. The V gene's germline CDR1 is LGHNA and CDR2 YNFKEQ. The CDR3 loop reads CASSRGVLAGIYNEQNL.

The rearrangement links TRBV4-1 to TRBJ2-7; D is ambiguous. The length of the CDR3 is 17 residues. V was trimmed by 1 base and J by 3 bases, leaving 19 bases between them. CDR1 is MGHRA and CDR2 is YSYEKL in the germline V gene. The chain's CDR3 is CASSQGVDTHFLYEQYF. CDR3 in DNA: TGCGCCAGCAGCCAAGGAGTAGACACCCACTTTCTCTACGAGCAGTACTTC.

As for this clone: A read error is possible here, since a much larger clone lies one base away. Other DNA sequences in this sample translate to the same CDR3. The rearrangement uses TRBV20-1 and TRBJ2-7; maybe TRBD2 (5 bases). Germline V gene data show CDR1 as DFQATT and CDR2 as SNEGSKA (reference sequence). The CDR3 runs to 12 residues. CDR3 region: CSTRGDTSEQYF. The CDR3 bases are TGCAGTACTAGAGGCGACACCTCAGAGCAGTACTTC.

This clone was seen only a few times. The rearrangement uses TRBV19 and TRBJ2-5, with D maybe TRBD1 (5 bases). Trimming cost V 2 bases and J 4 bases, with 8 bases left between them. Germline CDR1 reads LNHDA; CDR2 reads SQIVND (reference sequence). The CDR3 runs 13 residues. DNA for the CDR3: TGTGCCAGTAGTATACCAGGGCTAGAGACCCAGTACTTC. Encoded protein: CASSIPGLETQYF. Together with reference TRBV19 and TRBJ2-5, the CDR3 gives the full variable domain: DGGITQSPKYLFRKEGQNVTLSCEQNLNHDAMYWYRQDPGQGLRLIYYSQIVNDFQKGDIAEGYSVSREKKESFPLTVTSAQKNPTAFYLCASSIPGLETQYFGPGTRLLVL.